Listed here are 20 T cell receptor beta chains from one sample, sequenced in a study of T cell repertoires in cytomegalovirus infection. TCRdb reprocessed the reads via MiXCR and lists one record per CDR3 protein. The sample lists hundreds of thousands of distinct CDR3 sequences, 35% occurring once. The sequenced sample was PBMCs. Every receptor here comes from a human donor in good health (CMV status not recorded). Some clones in this sample may be carry-over from other donors' samples.

The chain has TRBV28 and TRBJ1-5, with a tentative D call TRBD1 (5 bases). Trimming shortened V by 5 bases and J by 2 bases, and 13 bases separated the two germline ends. The CDR3 sequence is 15 residues long. Germline CDR1 is MDHEN and CDR2 is SYDVKM. In nucleotides, the CDR3 is TGTGCCAGCAGTAAGCCGGGGGAAGGCAATCAGCCCCAGCATTTT. This gives the protein CASSKPGEGNQPQHF.

The chain uses TRBV19 and TRBJ2-3, with D possibly being TRBD2 (5 bases). Germline V lookup: CDR1 LNHDA, CDR2 SQIVND (reference sequence). The CDR3 is made up of 15 amino acids. Trimming took 5 bases from V and 2 from J, leaving 14 bases between them. CDR3 nucleotide sequence: TGTGCCAGTAGTTTTCTAGCTTCCTTCACAGATACGCAGTATTTT. This translates into CASSFLASFTDTQYF.

This clonotype was recorded a few times. The V call is TRBV11-3, the J call TRBJ2-5; D unresolved. V was cut by 2 bases and J by 0 bases, with 4 bases left in between. The germline gives CDR1 SGHNT, CDR2 YENEEA. This CDR3 has 13 residues. The CDR3 bases are TGTGCCAGCAGCTTATTGTACCAAGAGACCCAGTACTTC. It encodes CASSLLYQETQYF. The whole variable domain, remainder taken from reference TRBV11-3 and TRBJ2-5, is EAGVVQSPRYKIIEKKQPVAFWCNPISGHNTLYWYLQNLGQGPELLIRYENEEAVDDSQLPKDRFSAERLKGVDSTLKIQPAELGDSAVYLCASSLLYQETQYFGPGTRLLVL.

This clonotype was counted only a few times. This rearrangement joins TRBV5-8 to TRBJ2-5; weak D call: TRBD2 (5 bases). The CDR3 runs to 14 residues. Trimming took 3 bases from V and 4 from J, leaving 13 bases between them. Germline values: CDR1 SGHTS, CDR2 YDEGEE. Here the CDR3 reads CASSSRTVLETQYF. The CDR3 region has the DNA TGTGCCAGCAGCTCCCGGACTGTCCTAGAGACCCAGTACTTC.

This clonotype is a singleton in its sample. The chain has TRBV6-6 and TRBJ1-1, with 8 bases aligning to TRBD1. With V trimmed by 0 bases and J by 1 base, 1 base remained unmatched. The germline gives CDR1 MNHNY, CDR2 SVGAGI (reference sequence). CDR3 size: 15 residues. In DNA, the CDR3 is TGTGCCAGCAGTTACTCCCAGGGGGCGAACACTGAAGCTTTCTTT. Protein sequence: CASSYSQGANTEAFF.

There are a few counts of this clonotype. The chain is built from TRBV19 and TRBJ1-2; the match to TRBD1 covers 7 bases. The CDR3 totals 15 residues. Germline lookup yields CDR1 LNHDA and CDR2 SQIVND (reference sequence). The junction had 14 bases not matched to a gene; V was cut back by 5 bases and J by 8 bases. For the CDR3, the DNA is TGTGCCAGTAGTCCCCAGGCCCGACAGGGAGGCGGCTACACCTTC. Translation gives CASSPQARQGGGYTF.

V and J are TRBV6-6 and TRBJ2-1, with 9 bases lining up with TRBD1. Germline V gives CDR1 MNHNY, CDR2 SVGAGI (reference sequence). V lost 6 bases to trimming and J lost 8 bases; unmatched junction nucleotides: 8. CDR3 length equals 14 residues. CDR3 in amino acids: CASRLDRGYHEQFF. CDR3 nucleotide sequence: TGTGCCAGCAGGCTGGACAGGGGTTACCATGAGCAGTTCTTC.

This clonotype was found many times. The V call is TRBV7-3, the J call TRBJ1-1; unclear D gene. The CDR3 has 13 amino acids. Looked up from germline, CDR1 is SGHTA and CDR2 is FQGTGA. V lost 0 bases and J lost 8, with 10 bases in between. The CDR3 protein is CASSLTGDGEAFF. CDR3 bases: TGTGCCAGCAGCTTAACGGGTGACGGGGAAGCTTTCTTT.

The chain's CDR3 is CASRPYSDRGRNEQYF. CDR3 bases: TGTGCCAGCAGACCATACTCGGACAGGGGGCGGAACGAGCAGTACTTC. The chain combines TRBV6-2 or TRBV6-3 with TRBJ2-7, with 11 bases matching TRBD1. The CDR3 contains 16 residues. The germline CDR1 and CDR2 sequences are MNHEY and SVGEGT. The trim removed 6 bases at V and 5 bases at J, leaving 12 bases unmatched.

This clonotype turned up a few times. The genes are TRBV7-2 and TRBJ1-2; D is perhaps TRBD1 (5 bases). Germline-derived CDR1 and CDR2 are SGHTA and FQGNSA. This CDR3 is 12 amino acids long. The V end lost 0 bases, the J end lost 8 bases, and 7 bases lay between the germline ends. Here the CDR3 reads CASSLARTGYTF. The CDR3 nucleotides read TGTGCCAGCAGCTTAGCGAGGACAGGCTACACCTTC.

Of note for this clonotype: This may arise from a read error, as a much more abundant clone is one base away. The rearrangement links TRBV28 to TRBJ2-1; 7 bases are a match to TRBD1. CDR1 and CDR2 from the germline V gene are MDHEN and SYDVKM. The CDR3 is 13 residues long. The CDR3, as DNA: TGTGCCAGCGGAGACAGGGTGGACAATGAGCAGTTATTC. It is translated as CASGDRVDNEQLF.

A word on this clonotype: A much larger clone differs from this one at a single base, so this may be a read error. This chain links TRBV7-2 with TRBJ2-1; 7 bases line up with TRBD2. Losses at the gene ends were 3 bases for V and 8 bases for J; bases not matched to a gene: 10. From germline, CDR1 is SGHTA and CDR2 FQGNSA. This CDR3 is 15 amino acids long. The CDR3 spells CASSFGRVAGDEQFF. The CDR3 nucleotides are TGTGCCAGCAGCTTTGGGAGGGTAGCAGGCGATGAGCAGTTCTTC.

In its sample, this clonotype was seen once. The chain recombines TRBV5-3 with TRBJ2-7; the D is unclear. TRBV5-3 is reported as an ORF; its role is uncertain. This CDR3 spans 14 amino acids. With 8 bases removed from V and 5 bases from J, the gap between germline ends came to 20 bases. The CDR3 coding sequence is TGTGCCAGCAGCCTTAGACCGTCCGGCCACGAGCAGTACTTC. Its protein is CASSLRPSGHEQYF.

This chain connects TRBV19 to TRBJ2-7, with unresolved D. The CDR3 consists of 14 residues. Trimming removed 5 bases at V and 7 bases at J, with 18 bases between. Germline V lookup: CDR1 LNHDA, CDR2 SQIVND (reference sequence). This chain's CDR3 is CASSSIGPPFEQYF. The DNA for the CDR3 is TGTGCCAGTAGTTCCATCGGACCTCCCTTTGAGCAGTACTTC.

V is TRBV19 and J is TRBJ1-2, with TRBD1 matching over 7 bases. V dropped 8 bases and J dropped 6; count of bases not matched to a gene: 15. Germline CDR1 reads LNHDA; CDR2 reads SQIVND (reference sequence). The CDR3 length is 15 residues. The CDR3 DNA sequence: TGTGCCAGTCTACAGGGGAAAGCGTTCGTCAATGGCTACACCTTC. Its translation is CASLQGKAFVNGYTF.

The chain combines TRBV11-2 with TRBJ2-1; TRBD2 matches 12 bases. The CDR3 length is 15 residues. From germline, CDR1 is SGHAT and CDR2 FQNNGV. V lost 0 bases, J lost 10 bases, and 4 bases stayed unmatched. The CDR3 here is CASSLELAGGQEQFF. CDR3 nucleotide sequence: TGTGCCAGCAGCTTAGAACTAGCGGGGGGCCAAGAGCAGTTCTTC. Using reference TRBV11-2 and TRBJ2-1 for the parts outside the CDR3, the full variable domain is EAGVAQSPRYKIIEKRQSVAFWCNPISGHATLYWYQQILGQGPKLLIQFQNNGVVDDSQLPKDRFSAERLKGVDSTLKIQPAKLEDSAVYLCASSLELAGGQEQFFGPGTRLTVL.

About this clonotype itself: This CDR3 fails to terminate in the conserved phenylalanine or tryptophan, so it likely reflects a read error. V usage is TRBV2 and J usage is TRBJ2-2; unclear D gene. This CDR3 spans 16 amino acids. From germline, CDR1 is SNHLY and CDR2 FYNNEI. V was clipped by 9 bases and J by 2 bases, with 19 bases between them. The CDR3 loop is CARKRGDRANTGELFC. CDR3 coding DNA: TGTGCCAGAAAGCGAGGCGACCGGGCAAACACCGGGGAGCTGTTTTGT.

In this sample, this clonotype turned up once. The V and J genes are TRBV11-3 and TRBJ2-7; D perhaps matches TRBD1 (6 bases). From germline, CDR1 is SGHNT and CDR2 YENEEA. This CDR3 has 12 amino acids. Deletions cut 6 bases from V and 4 bases from J, with 10 bases between. CDR3 protein: CASRLQGYEQYF. The CDR3 DNA is TGTGCCAGCAGGTTACAGGGATACGAGCAGTACTTC.

The chain couples TRBV27 to TRBJ1-5; weak D call: TRBD1 (5 bases). The CDR3 is 14 residues long. CDR1 MNHEY and CDR2 SMNVEV come from the germline V gene (reference sequence). The V end lost 7 bases, the J end lost 11 bases, and 21 bases lay between the germline ends. The CDR3 sequence is CASIVPGPPRSQHF. The CDR3 nucleotides read TGTGCCAGCATTGTCCCGGGACCCCCTCGGTCCCAGCATTTT.

Regarding this clonotype: Just one base apart from a much larger clone, this may be a read error. V usage is TRBV7-6 and J usage is TRBJ2-3, with TRBD2 identical over 8 bases. From germline, CDR1 is SGHVS and CDR2 FNYEAQ. V shed 6 bases, J shed 0 bases, and the junction held 5 bases outside the gene matches. This CDR3 spans 15 amino acids. CDR3 sequence (DNA): TGTGCCAGCAGATCAAAGCGGGAGAGCACAGATACGCAGTATTTT. Protein sequence: CASRSKRESTDTQYF.